Each of the 21 T cell receptor beta chains below was sequenced from the same sample in a study of memory CD4+ T cells and cytomegalovirus serostatus. Single viable CD3+CD4+CD8-CD45RO+ cells were sorted as the memory CD4+ T cells. Generated by immunoSEQ multiplex PCR, the TCRdb table keeps only in-frame clones and is missing some. This sample has 50,000 to 60,000 clones; about four fifths occur once, and the top ten carry more than 1.1%. The sequencing sample was made of memory CD4+ T cells from blood. The receptor set was obtained from an adult in good health and CMV-seropositive.

The genes are TRBV29-1 and TRBJ2-3; the D gene is possibly TRBD2 (5 bases). The CDR3 is 15 residues long. Trimming pared 5 bases from V and 5 bases from J, leaving 20 bases between. The germline CDR1 and CDR2 sequences are SQVTM and ANQGSEA. The CDR3 DNA follows: TGCAGCGTTTTGCGGGCCCCCTACACGAAAGATACGCAGTATTTT. Amino acid sequence: CSVLRAPYTKDTQYF.

In DNA, the CDR3 is TGTGCCAGCAGTCCTGACAGGGGGCTGAGGGGCTATGGCTACACCTTC. It is translated as CASSPDRGLRGYGYTF. The chain has TRBV28 and TRBJ1-2; 10 bases line up with TRBD1. J was trimmed by 4 bases and V by 5 bases; bases with no gene match: 10. From germline, CDR1 is MDHEN and CDR2 SYDVKM. The CDR3 contains 16 residues.

J is TRBJ1-1 and V is TRBV28, with D unclear. The V end lost 4 bases, the J end lost 1 base, and 13 bases lay between the germline ends. From germline, CDR1 is MDHEN and CDR2 SYDVKM. This CDR3 is built from 15 residues. The CDR3 DNA reads TGTGCCAGCAGTTCCACCGGGGTTCGGAACACTGAAGCTTTCTTT. It is translated as CASSSTGVRNTEAFF. The whole variable domain, filled in from reference TRBV28 and TRBJ1-1, reads DVKVTQSSRYLVKRTGEKVFLECVQDMDHENMFWYRQDPGLGLRLIYFSYDVKMKEKGDIPEGYSVSREKKERFSLILESASTNQTSMYLCASSSTGVRNTEAFFGQGTRLTVV.

The chain couples TRBV12-5 to TRBJ2-6; TRBD1 aligns across 7 bases. The CDR3 sequence is 17 residues long. The V gene end was trimmed by 6 bases and the J gene end by 0 bases; junction bases not matched to a gene: 8. Germline-derived CDR1 and CDR2 are LGHNT and FRNRAP. In DNA, the CDR3 is TGTGCTAGTGGCCTCGGACAGGCCAGCTCTGGGGCCAACGTCCTGACTTTC. Its translation is CASGLGQASSGANVLTF. Looking up the rest from reference TRBV12-5 and TRBJ2-6 gives the full variable domain: DARVTQTPRHKVTEMGQEVTMRCQPILGHNTVFWYRQTMMQGLELLAYFRNRAPLDDSGMPKDRFSAEMPDATLATLKIQPSEPRDSAVYFCASGLGQASSGANVLTFGAGSRLTVL.

The chain is built from TRBV7-3 and TRBJ2-3; 7 bases agree with TRBD1. V was pared by 4 bases and J by 2 bases, with 6 bases of the junction left unmatched. Germline V gene data show CDR1 as SGHTA and CDR2 as FQGTGA. CDR3 size: 15 residues. The DNA for the CDR3 is TGTGCCAGCAGCTCGCGGACAGGAAACACAGATACGCAGTATTTT. Residues: CASSSRTGNTDTQYF.

This clone was seen a few times. This chain connects TRBV6-1 to TRBJ2-7; either TRBD1 or TRBD2 may supply D (5 bases each). Germline values: CDR1 MNHNS, CDR2 SASEGT. The CDR3 spans 14 residues. The germline V and J ends were trimmed by 7 bases and 0 bases, with 13 bases remaining between them. The CDR3 DNA is TGTGCCAGCAACTGGGACCCCACCTCCTACGAGCAGTACTTC. Translated, it gives CASNWDPTSYEQYF.

This rearrangement joins TRBV5-1 to TRBJ2-1; 7 bases map to TRBD1. The V and J ends lost 5 bases and 1 base, in that order; junction bases with no gene match: 9. Germline values: CDR1 SGHRS, CDR2 YFSETQ. The CDR3 is 16 amino acids. The CDR3 coding sequence is TGCGCCAGCAGTTTTACAGGGGAGCGGTCCTACAATGAGCAGTTCTTC. Translated, it gives CASSFTGERSYNEQFF.

The chain employs TRBV11-3 and TRBJ2-2; the D call may be TRBD1 or TRBD2 (5 bases each). Germline V gene lookup returns CDR1 SGHNT and CDR2 YENEEA. V lost 4 bases and J lost 7, with 7 bases in between. There are 12 residues in the CDR3. CDR3 in amino acids: CASSSRGGELFF. As DNA, the CDR3 is TGTGCCAGCAGCTCGAGGGGCGGGGAGCTGTTTTTT.

V and J are TRBV28 and TRBJ1-4; tentative D call: TRBD1 (6 bases). The CDR3 is 15 amino acids. The germline V gene has CDR1 MDHEN and CDR2 SYDVKM. V lost 3 bases to trimming and J lost 6 bases, with 14 bases between them. CDR3 sequence reads: CASSLIWGADEKLFF. DNA of the CDR3: TGTGCCAGCAGTTTGATATGGGGGGCAGATGAAAAACTGTTTTTT.

V and J are TRBV5-1 and TRBJ2-1, with TRBD2 as a possible D gene (7 bases). Trimming cost V 5 bases and J 2 bases, with 17 bases left between them. The CDR3 is made up of 16 amino acids. Per germline, CDR1 SGHRS and CDR2 YFSETQ. CDR3: CASSTEGGGTYNEQFF. CDR3 DNA sequence: TGCGCCAGCAGTACGGAGGGGGGGGGTACCTACAATGAGCAGTTCTTC.

The V gene is TRBV28, the J gene TRBJ1-2; 7 nucleotides agree with TRBD1. The CDR3 length is 14 residues. Trimming at V came to 7 bases and at J to 2 bases, leaving 7 bases not matched to a gene. Germline values: CDR1 MDHEN, CDR2 SYDVKM. In DNA form, the CDR3 reads TGTGCCAGCACCCGCAGGGGGAGGAACTATGGCTACACCTTC. This sequence encodes CASTRRGRNYGYTF.

The chain joins TRBV6-6 to TRBJ2-7; 7 nucleotides align to TRBD1. Germline trimming cut 6 bases from V and 3 bases from J; bases unmatched to any gene: 8. Germline V gene sequence: CDR1 MNHNY, CDR2 SVGAGI (reference sequence). The CDR3 runs to 14 residues. The CDR3 DNA is TGTGCCAGCAGGAGGACAGGTCGGGGCTACGAGCAGTACTTC. Protein product: CASRRTGRGYEQYF.

The chain couples TRBV18 to TRBJ1-1; D is perhaps TRBD1 (5 bases). The CDR3 runs to 13 residues. Germline V lookup: CDR1 KGHSH, CDR2 LQKENI. V gave up 10 bases and J gave up 2 bases, with 14 bases separating them. CDR3 nucleotide sequence: TGTGCCACTAGCCTCCAGGGTAACACTGAAGCTTTCTTT. This translates into CATSLQGNTEAFF.

The V and J genes are TRBV7-9 and TRBJ2-1; 9 positions match TRBD2. There are 16 residues in the CDR3. Trimming cost V 4 bases and J 9 bases; bases outside gene matches: 13. In germline, CDR1 is SEHNR, CDR2 FQNEAQ (reference sequence). The CDR3 nucleotides are TGTGCCAGCAGCTCCCCCGGGGCTCTAGCGGGATTTGAGCAGTTCTTC. It specifies CASSSPGALAGFEQFF.

The rearrangement links TRBV7-2 to TRBJ1-5; D gene unclear. Deletions cut 1 base from V and 2 bases from J, with 9 bases between. This CDR3 is built from 15 residues. CDR1 is SGHTA and CDR2 is FQGNSA in the germline V gene. The CDR3 reads CASSLEGYGNQPQHF. The CDR3 DNA reads as TGTGCCAGCAGCTTAGAGGGATACGGCAATCAGCCCCAGCATTTT.

This clone was seen only a few times. This chain uses TRBV19 with TRBJ2-7; 8 bases are a match to TRBD1. CDR3 length equals 15 residues. The V and J ends lost 3 bases and 4 bases, in that order; junction bases with no gene match: 8. Germline CDR1 is LNHDA and CDR2 is SQIVND (reference sequence). CDR3 DNA sequence: TGTGCCAGTAGTATTCGGCCGGGACAGGCGTACGAGCAGTACTTC. It is translated as CASSIRPGQAYEQYF.

This sequence joins TRBV25-1 and TRBJ2-7, with TRBD1 identical over 9 bases. Germline lookup yields CDR1 MGHDK and CDR2 SYGVNS. The CDR3 consists of 14 residues. After removal of 2 bases from V and 5 bases from J, the junction contained 4 bases not matched to a gene. CDR3 in DNA: TGTGCCAGCAGTGAAATTGGACAGGGGAACGAGCAGTACTTC. Protein: CASSEIGQGNEQYF.

This clone came up a few times. The chain links TRBV6-6 to TRBJ1-3; D gene ambiguous. Germline CDR1 and CDR2: MNHNY and SVGAGI (reference sequence). V dropped 6 bases and J dropped 0 bases, with 9 bases sitting between them. The CDR3 consists of 14 residues. CDR3 region: CASSRRGSGNTIYF. The CDR3 coding sequence is TGTGCCAGCAGCCGACGGGGCTCTGGAAACACCATATATTTT.

CDR3 loop: CASTRLTLPGDTQYF. The CDR3, as DNA: TGTGCCAGCACCCGGTTGACTTTGCCAGGAGATACGCAGTATTTT. The rearrangement joins TRBV11-2 to TRBJ2-3, with D unresolved. V lost 7 bases and J lost 5, with 19 bases in between. Germline V gene sequence: CDR1 SGHAT, CDR2 FQNNGV. The CDR3 consists of 15 residues.

The chain has TRBV7-8 and TRBJ2-3; 9 positions agree with TRBD2. Per germline, CDR1 SGHVS and CDR2 FQNEAQ. The CDR3 is made up of 16 amino acids. V lost 9 bases, J lost 0 bases, and 10 bases stayed unmatched. The CDR3 is CASRLAGTASTDTQYF. The CDR3, as DNA: TGTGCCAGTCGGCTAGCGGGAACCGCTAGCACAGATACGCAGTATTTT.

This chain uses TRBV7-3 with TRBJ2-1, with D maybe TRBD1 (6 bases). V gave up 5 bases and J gave up 4 bases, with 15 bases separating them. CDR1 and CDR2 from the germline V gene are SGHTA and FQGTGA. CDR3 size: 15 residues. This chain's CDR3 is CASSVQGRGYNEQFF. DNA of the CDR3: TGTGCCAGCAGCGTACAGGGAAGGGGTTACAATGAGCAGTTCTTC.